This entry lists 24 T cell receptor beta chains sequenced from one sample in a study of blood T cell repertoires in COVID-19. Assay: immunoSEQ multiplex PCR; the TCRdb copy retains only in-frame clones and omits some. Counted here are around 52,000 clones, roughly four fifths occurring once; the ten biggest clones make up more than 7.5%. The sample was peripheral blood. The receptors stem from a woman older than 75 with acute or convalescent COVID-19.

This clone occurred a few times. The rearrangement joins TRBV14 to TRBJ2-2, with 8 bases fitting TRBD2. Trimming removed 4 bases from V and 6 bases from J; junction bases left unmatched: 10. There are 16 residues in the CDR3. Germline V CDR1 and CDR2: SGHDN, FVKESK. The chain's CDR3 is CASSLQATGGAGELFF. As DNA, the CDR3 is TGTGCCAGCAGCCTCCAAGCGACCGGGGGGGCCGGGGAGCTGTTTTTT.

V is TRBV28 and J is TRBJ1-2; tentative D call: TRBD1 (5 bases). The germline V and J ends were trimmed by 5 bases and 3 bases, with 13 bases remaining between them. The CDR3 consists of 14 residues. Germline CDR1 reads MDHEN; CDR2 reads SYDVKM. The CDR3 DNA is TGTGCCAGCAGTGGGGTCCTAGGGGACTATGGCTACACCTTC. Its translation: CASSGVLGDYGYTF.

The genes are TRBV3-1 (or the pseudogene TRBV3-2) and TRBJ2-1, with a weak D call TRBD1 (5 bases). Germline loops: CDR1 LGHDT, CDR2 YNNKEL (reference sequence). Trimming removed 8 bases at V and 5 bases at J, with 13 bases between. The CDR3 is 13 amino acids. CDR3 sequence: CASRLQENNEQFF. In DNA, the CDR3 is TGTGCCAGCCGCCTACAGGAAAACAATGAGCAGTTCTTC.

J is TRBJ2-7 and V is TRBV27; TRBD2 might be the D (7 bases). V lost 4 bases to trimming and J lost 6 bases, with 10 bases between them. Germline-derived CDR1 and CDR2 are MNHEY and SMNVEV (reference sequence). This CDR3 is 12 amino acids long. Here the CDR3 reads CASSYRGGEQYF. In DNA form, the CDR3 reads TGTGCCAGCAGTTATAGGGGGGGCGAGCAGTACTTC.

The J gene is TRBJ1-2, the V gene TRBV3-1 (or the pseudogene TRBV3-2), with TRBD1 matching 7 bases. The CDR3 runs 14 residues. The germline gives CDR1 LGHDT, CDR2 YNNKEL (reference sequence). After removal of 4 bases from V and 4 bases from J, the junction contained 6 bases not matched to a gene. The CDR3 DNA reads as TGTGCCAGCAGCCGGGAGACAGGGATCTATGGCTACACCTTC. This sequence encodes CASSRETGIYGYTF.

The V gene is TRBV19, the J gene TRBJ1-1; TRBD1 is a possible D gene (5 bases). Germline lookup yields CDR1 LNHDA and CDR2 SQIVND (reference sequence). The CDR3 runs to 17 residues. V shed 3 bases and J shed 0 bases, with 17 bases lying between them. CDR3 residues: CASSIDDSRFLNTEAFF. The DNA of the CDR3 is TGTGCCAGTAGTATTGATGACAGTAGGTTCTTGAACACTGAAGCTTTCTTT.

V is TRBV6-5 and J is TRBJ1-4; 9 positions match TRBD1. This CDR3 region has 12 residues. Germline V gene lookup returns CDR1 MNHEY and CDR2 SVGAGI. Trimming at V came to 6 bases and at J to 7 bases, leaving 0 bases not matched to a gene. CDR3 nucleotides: TGTGCCAGCAGGACAGGGGGTGAAAAACTGTTTTTT. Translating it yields CASRTGGEKLFF.

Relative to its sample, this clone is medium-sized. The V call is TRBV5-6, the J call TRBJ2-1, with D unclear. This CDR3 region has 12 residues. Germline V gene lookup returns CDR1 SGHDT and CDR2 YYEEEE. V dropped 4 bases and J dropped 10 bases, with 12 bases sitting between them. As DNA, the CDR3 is TGTGCCAGCAGCCCGGGTGGTTGGGAGCAGTTCTTC. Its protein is CASSPGGWEQFF.

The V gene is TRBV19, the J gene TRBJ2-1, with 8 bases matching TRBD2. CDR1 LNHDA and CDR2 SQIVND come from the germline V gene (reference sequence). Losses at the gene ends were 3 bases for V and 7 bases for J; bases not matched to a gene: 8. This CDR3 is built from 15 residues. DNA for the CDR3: TGTGCCAGTAGTATGCAGAGCGGGAGAGGGAATGAGCAGTTCTTC. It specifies CASSMQSGRGNEQFF.

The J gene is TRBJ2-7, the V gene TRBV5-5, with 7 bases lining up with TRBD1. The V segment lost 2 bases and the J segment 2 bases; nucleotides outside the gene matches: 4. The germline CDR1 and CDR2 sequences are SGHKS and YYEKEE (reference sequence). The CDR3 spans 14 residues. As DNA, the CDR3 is TGTGCCAGCAGCTTACAGGGGTGGACCTACGAGCAGTACTTC. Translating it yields CASSLQGWTYEQYF.

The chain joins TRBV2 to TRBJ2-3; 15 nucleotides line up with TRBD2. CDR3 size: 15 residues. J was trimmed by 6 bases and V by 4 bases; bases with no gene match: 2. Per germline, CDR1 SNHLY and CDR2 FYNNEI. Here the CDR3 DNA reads TGTGCCAGCAGTGCGGGACTAGCGGGAGGTGATACGCAGTATTTT. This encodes CASSAGLAGGDTQYF. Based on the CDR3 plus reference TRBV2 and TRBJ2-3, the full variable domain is EPEVTQTPSHQVTQMGQEVILRCVPISNHLYFYWYRQILGQKVEFLVSFYNNEISEKSEIFDDQFSVERPDGSNFTLKIRSTKLEDSAMYFCASSAGLAGGDTQYFGPGTRLTVL.

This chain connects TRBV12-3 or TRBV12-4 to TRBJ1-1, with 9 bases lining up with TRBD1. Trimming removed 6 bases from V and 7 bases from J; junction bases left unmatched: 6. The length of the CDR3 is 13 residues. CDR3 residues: CASSRGTGLEAFF. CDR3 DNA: TGTGCCAGCAGCCGAGGGACAGGGCTTGAAGCTTTCTTT.

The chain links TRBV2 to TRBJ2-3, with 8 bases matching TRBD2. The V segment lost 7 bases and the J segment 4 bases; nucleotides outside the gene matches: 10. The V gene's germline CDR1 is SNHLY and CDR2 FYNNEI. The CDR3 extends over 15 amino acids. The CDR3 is CASNHGRALPDTQYF. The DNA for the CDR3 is TGTGCCAGCAACCACGGGAGGGCCCTGCCAGATACGCAGTATTTT.

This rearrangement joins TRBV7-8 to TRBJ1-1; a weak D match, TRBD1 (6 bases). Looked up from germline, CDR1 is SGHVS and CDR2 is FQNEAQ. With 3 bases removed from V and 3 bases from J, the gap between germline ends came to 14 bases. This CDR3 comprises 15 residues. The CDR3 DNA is TGTGCCAGCAGCTTCGGGGGGCGGACGGACACTGAAGCTTTCTTT. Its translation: CASSFGGRTDTEAFF.

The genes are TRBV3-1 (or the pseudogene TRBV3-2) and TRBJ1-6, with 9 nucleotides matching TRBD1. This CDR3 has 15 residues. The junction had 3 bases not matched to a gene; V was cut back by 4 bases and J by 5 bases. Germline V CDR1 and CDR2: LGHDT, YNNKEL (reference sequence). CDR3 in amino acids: CASSRGTGNNSPLHF. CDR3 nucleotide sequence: TGTGCCAGCAGCCGAGGGACAGGGAATAATTCACCCCTCCACTTT.

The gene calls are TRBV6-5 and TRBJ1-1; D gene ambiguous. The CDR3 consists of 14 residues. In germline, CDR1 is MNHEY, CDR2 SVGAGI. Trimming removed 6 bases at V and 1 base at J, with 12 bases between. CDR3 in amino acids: CASSPSNRNTEAFF. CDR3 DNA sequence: TGTGCCAGCAGCCCGAGCAACAGGAACACTGAAGCTTTCTTT.

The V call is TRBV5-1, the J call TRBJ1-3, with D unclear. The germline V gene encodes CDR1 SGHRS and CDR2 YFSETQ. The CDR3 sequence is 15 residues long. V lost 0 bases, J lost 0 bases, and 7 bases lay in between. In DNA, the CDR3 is TGCGCCAGCAGCTTGGCCGCGGCCTCTGGAAACACCATATATTTT. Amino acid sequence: CASSLAAASGNTIYF.

This CDR3 is CASSMGQINTGELFF. The CDR3 DNA is TGTGCCAGTAGTATGGGACAGATTAACACCGGGGAGCTGTTTTTT. The rearrangement joins TRBV19 to TRBJ2-2; 7 bases are shared with TRBD1. J was trimmed by 2 bases and V by 3 bases; bases with no gene match: 3. From germline, CDR1 is LNHDA and CDR2 SQIVND (reference sequence). The CDR3 extends over 15 amino acids.

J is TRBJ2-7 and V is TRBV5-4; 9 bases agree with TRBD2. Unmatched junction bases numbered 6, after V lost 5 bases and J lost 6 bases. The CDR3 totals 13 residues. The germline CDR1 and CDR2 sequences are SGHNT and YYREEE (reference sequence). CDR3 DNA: TGTGCCAGCAGTTCCCTAGCGGGATTCGAGCAGTACTTC. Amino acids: CASSSLAGFEQYF.

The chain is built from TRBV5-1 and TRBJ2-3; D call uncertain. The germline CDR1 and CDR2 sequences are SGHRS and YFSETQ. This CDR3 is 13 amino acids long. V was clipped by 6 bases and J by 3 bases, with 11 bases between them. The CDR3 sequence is CASNPVVTDTQYF. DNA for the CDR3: TGCGCCAGCAATCCGGTGGTGACAGATACGCAGTATTTT.

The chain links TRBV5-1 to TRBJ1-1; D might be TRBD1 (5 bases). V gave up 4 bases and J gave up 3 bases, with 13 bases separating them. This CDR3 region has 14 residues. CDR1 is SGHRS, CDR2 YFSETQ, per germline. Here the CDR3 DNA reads TGCGCCAGCAGCCTTACAGGTTTGGACACTGAAGCTTTCTTT. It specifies CASSLTGLDTEAFF.

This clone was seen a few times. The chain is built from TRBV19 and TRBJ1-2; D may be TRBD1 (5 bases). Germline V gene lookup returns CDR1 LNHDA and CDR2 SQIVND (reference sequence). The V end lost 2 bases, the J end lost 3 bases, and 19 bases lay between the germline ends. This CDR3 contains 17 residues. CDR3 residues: CASSIPRGGSGHYGYTF. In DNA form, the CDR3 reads TGTGCCAGTAGTATACCGCGGGGGGGTTCTGGACACTATGGCTACACCTTC.

This CDR3 reads CASSLSSGSVRETQYF. As DNA, the CDR3 is TGCGCCAGCAGCTTGAGTAGCGGGAGCGTCCGGGAGACCCAGTACTTC. The genes are TRBV5-1 and TRBJ2-5; TRBD2 aligns across 9 bases. J gave up 5 bases and V 1 base, and 9 bases lay outside the gene matches. This CDR3 region has 16 residues. Germline values: CDR1 SGHRS, CDR2 YFSETQ.

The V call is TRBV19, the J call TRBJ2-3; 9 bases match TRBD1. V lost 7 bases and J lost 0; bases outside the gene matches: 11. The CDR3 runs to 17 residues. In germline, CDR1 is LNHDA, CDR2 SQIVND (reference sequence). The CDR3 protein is CASTAQGARSSTDTQYF. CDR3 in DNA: TGTGCCAGTACGGCACAGGGGGCGCGAAGTAGCACAGATACGCAGTATTTT.